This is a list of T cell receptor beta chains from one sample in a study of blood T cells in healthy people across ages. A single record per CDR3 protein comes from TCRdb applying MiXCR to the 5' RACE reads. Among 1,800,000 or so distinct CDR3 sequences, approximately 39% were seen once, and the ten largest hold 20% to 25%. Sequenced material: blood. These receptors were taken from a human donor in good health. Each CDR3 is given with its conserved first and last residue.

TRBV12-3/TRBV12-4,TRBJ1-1,CASRGTEAFF
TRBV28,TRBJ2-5,CASSSGTSGTTLKYF
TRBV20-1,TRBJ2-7,CSARDPGTGGRYEQYF
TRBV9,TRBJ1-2,CAGSVANRGPYGYTF
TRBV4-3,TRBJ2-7,CASSQDLILRTRVHEQYF
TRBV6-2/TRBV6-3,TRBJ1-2,CASRSGQGGDGYTF
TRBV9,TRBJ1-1,CASSVGVQGGGGAFF
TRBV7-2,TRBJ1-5,CASSPQGWGQPQHF
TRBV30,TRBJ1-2,CAWNQGASYGYTF
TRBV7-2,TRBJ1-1,CASSPMRENTEAFF
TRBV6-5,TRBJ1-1,CVSSYSSDLNTEAFF
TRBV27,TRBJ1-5,CASRKERYSNQPQHF
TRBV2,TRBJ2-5,CASSVPGNQETQYF
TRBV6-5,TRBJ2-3,CASTRQDTQYF
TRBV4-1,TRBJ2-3,CASSLSLAGFDTDTQYF
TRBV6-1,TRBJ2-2,CASSPLIGGRGTGELFF
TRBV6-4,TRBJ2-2,CASSDSRDYTGELFF
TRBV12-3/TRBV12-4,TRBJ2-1,CASSGTGYYNEQFF
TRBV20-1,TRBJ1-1,CSAKDSAIAFF
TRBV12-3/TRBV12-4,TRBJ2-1,CASSFGGLGDEQFF
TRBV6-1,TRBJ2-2,CASSGYGELFF
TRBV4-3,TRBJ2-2,CASSQDLNGNTGELFF
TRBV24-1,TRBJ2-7,CATNNRDRTNEQYF
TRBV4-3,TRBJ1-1,CASSQVSFRGQVTEAFF
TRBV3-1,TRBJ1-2,CASSLDSTIGTGYTF
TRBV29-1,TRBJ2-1,CSVEGGQGTYNEQFF
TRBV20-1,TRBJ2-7,CSASVFGRGDEQYF
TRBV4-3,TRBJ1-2,CASSLQGRGVYGYTF
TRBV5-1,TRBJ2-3,CASSLEGQGGADTQYF